The 5 T cell receptor beta chains in this list originate from one sample, sequenced in a study of beta chain features in type 1 diabetes. Every bit of the isolated RNA underwent reverse transcription, so sequencing read expressed TCRB transcripts. The method was immunoSEQ multiplex PCR; TCRdb's version includes in-frame clones alone and lacks a portion of them. The sample records 250,000 to 350,000 clones, 9.5% to 11% being singletons. The sample consisted of naive CD4+ T cells from blood. Receptors were obtained from a woman in her 30s in good health.

The chain recombines TRBV7-3 with TRBJ2-3; 12 positions match TRBD2. V lost 5 bases to trimming and J lost 4 bases; unmatched junction nucleotides: 4. The CDR3 sequence is 15 residues long. Germline V CDR1 and CDR2: SGHTA, FQGTGA. For the CDR3, the DNA is TGTGCCAGCAGCCCGCTAGCGGGAGGGTCAGATACGCAGTATTTT. This translates into CASSPLAGGSDTQYF.

The chain is built from TRBV27 and TRBJ1-4; D call uncertain. V lost 4 bases and J 7 bases, leaving 13 bases between the germline ends. Germline V gene lookup returns CDR1 MNHEY and CDR2 SMNVEV (reference sequence). The CDR3 length is 14 residues. CDR3 in amino acids: CASSSEVFGEKLFF. CDR3 sequence (DNA): TGTGCCAGCAGTTCCGAGGTGTTCGGTGAAAAACTGTTTTTT.

This clone was picked up a small number of times. The sample holds other DNA sequences that translate to the same CDR3. The chain recombines TRBV7-3 with TRBJ2-6; 7 nucleotides line up with TRBD1. The CDR3 runs to 16 residues. V shed 5 bases and J 0 bases; nucleotides not matched to a gene: 4. Germline assignment: CDR1 SGHTA and CDR2 FQGTGA. This CDR3 reads CASSPRQGSGANVLTF. As DNA, the CDR3 is TGTGCCAGCAGCCCGAGACAGGGCTCTGGGGCCAACGTCCTGACTTTC.

V is TRBV10-3 and J is TRBJ1-1, with a tentative D call TRBD1 (5 bases). This CDR3 is built from 13 residues. Germline V lookup: CDR1 ENHRY, CDR2 SYGVKD. V lost 4 bases and J 1 base, leaving 7 bases between the germline ends. CDR3 DNA: TGTGCCATCAGTGGACAGCCGAACACTGAAGCTTTCTTT. The encoded protein is CAISGQPNTEAFF.

This clone was seen more than once but under ten times. The chain is built from TRBV5-4 and TRBJ2-5; TRBD2 agrees at 10 bases. Germline CDR1 and CDR2: SGHNT and YYREEE (reference sequence). J gave up 4 bases and V 1 base, and 4 bases lay outside the gene matches. The CDR3 length is 15 residues. As DNA, the CDR3 is TGTGCCAGCAGCTTGAGACTAGCGGGCTTAGAGACCCAGTACTTC. Its protein is CASSLRLAGLETQYF.